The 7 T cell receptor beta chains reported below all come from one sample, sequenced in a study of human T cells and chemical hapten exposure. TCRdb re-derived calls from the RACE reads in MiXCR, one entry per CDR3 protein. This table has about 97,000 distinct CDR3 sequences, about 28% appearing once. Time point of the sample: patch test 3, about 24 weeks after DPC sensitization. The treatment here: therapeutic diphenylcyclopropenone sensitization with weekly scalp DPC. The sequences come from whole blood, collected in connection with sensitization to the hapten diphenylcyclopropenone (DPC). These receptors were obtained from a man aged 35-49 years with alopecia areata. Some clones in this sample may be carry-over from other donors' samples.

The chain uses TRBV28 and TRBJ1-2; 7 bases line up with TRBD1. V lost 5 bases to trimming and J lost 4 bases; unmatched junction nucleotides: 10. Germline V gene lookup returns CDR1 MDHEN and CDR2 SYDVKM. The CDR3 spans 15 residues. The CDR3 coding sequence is TGTGCCAGCAGTCCCCCGGTACAGGGGAGCTATGGCTACACCTTC. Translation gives CASSPPVQGSYGYTF.

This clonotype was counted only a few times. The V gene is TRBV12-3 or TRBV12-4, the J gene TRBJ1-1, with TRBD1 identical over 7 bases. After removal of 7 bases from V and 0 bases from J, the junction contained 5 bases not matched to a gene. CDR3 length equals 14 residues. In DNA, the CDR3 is TGTGCCAGCATTCTCGGGACAGTGAACACTGAAGCTTTCTTT. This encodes CASILGTVNTEAFF.

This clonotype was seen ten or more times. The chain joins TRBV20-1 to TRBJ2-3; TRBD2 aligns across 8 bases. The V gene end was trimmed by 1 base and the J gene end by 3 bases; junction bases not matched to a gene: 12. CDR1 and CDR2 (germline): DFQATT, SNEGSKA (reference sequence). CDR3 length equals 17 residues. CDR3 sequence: CSARVGGEGLRTDTQYF. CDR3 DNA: TGCAGTGCTAGAGTCGGGGGGGAGGGCCTAAGGACAGATACGCAGTATTTT.

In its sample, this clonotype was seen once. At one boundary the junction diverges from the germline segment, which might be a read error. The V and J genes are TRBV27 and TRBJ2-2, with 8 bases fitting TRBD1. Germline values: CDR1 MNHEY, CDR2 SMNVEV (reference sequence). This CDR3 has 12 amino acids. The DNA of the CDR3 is TGTGCCAGCAGTTTACGGCAGGGGGCTTTAGTCTTT. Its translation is CASSLRQGALVF.

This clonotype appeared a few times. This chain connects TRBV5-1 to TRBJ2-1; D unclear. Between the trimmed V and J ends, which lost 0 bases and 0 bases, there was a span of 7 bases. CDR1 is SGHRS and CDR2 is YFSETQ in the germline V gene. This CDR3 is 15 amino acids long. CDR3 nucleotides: TGCGCCAGCAGCTTGGACGCTGTCTCCTACAATGAGCAGTTCTTC. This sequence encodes CASSLDAVSYNEQFF.

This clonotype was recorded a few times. The CDR3 sequence is CAISESASGSPGNNEQFF. CDR3 DNA sequence: TGTGCCATCAGTGAGTCGGCTAGCGGGAGTCCGGGGAACAATGAGCAGTTCTTC. V usage is TRBV10-3 and J usage is TRBJ2-1, with 10 bases identical to TRBD2. This CDR3 contains 18 residues. Germline assignment: CDR1 ENHRY and CDR2 SYGVKD. V dropped 0 bases and J dropped 5; count of bases not matched to a gene: 10.

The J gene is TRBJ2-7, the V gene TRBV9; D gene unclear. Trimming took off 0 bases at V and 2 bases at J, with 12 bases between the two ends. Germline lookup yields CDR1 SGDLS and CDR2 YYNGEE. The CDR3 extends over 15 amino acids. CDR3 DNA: TGTGCCAGCAGCGTAGGCAATGTTGGCGCCTACGAGCAGTACTTC. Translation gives CASSVGNVGAYEQYF.